The subject of this entry is one T cell receptor (beta chain). This clonotype was counted many times. Its antigen has not been determined. Base qualities are missing; no much larger clone stands one base away. This entry is derived from a study of early T cells in non-severe SARS-CoV-2 infection (dated by TCRdb to the early 2020s). A note on the overall study: Because TCR sequencing was done on bulk RNA from unsorted whole blood, the alpha and beta chains could not be paired.

Set within a cohort of healthcare workers in London, UK, this nested case-control study involved weekly PCR testing of nasopharyngeal swabs along with blood sampling. Healthcare workers were recruited between 23 and 31 March 2020, during the week of the UK lockdown, and were followed weekly for up to about 15 weeks. The library was obtained by 5' RACE. The instrument given in TCRdb is NextSeq 500. The TCR library protocol attached unique molecular identifiers to individual cDNA molecules to correct for sequencing error and PCR bias. TCR alpha and beta chains were both sequenced, and the abundances of alpha and beta sequences in each sample were closely correlated with each other. The paper's data handling went like this. Decombinator V4 was used to perform V gene, J gene and CDR3 annotation of TCR sequences. Expanded TCRs were defined as changing significantly between any two time points under a Poisson model with p below 0.0001. TCR abundances were normalised to the total number of TCRs sequenced in each sample and reported as counts per million. TRAV1-2 paired with TRAJ12, TRAJ20 or TRAJ33 defined MAIT TCRs, while TRAV10 paired with TRAJ18 defined iNKT TCRs. VDJdb, accessed on 1 November 2021, was searched for TCRs annotated for CMV, EBV and SARS-CoV-2, and TCRs annotated for more than one antigen were excluded. TCRdb reran the public reads through fastp at Q25 and MiXCR, keeping productive beta chains. Every distinct CDR3 protein forms one entry, paired with its most common genes and DNA. The V and J calls were not made by the authors but by TCRdb's processing. This sample holds around 29,000 distinct CDR3 sequences; under 6% were observed only once. The ten largest clones represent 5.8% of the sample.

Overall study results and their limits: Matching against VDJdb was skewed toward anti-spike CD8 responses, likely underestimated virus-specific expansions, and missed private and CD4 specificities.

V is pared back by 3 bases and J by 3 bases, with 14 bases lying between the germline termini. The CDR3 holds 15 amino acids from the cysteine to the phenylalanine. Solely the CDR3 DNA is kept, with 45 bases framed from the first base. Sequences SGHVS (CDR1) and FNYEAQ (CDR2) are obtained from the germline V gene. The sequence was collected from an adult who was a healthcare worker with PCR-confirmed SARS-CoV-2 infection or an uninfected control (not recorded which). The chain was built from TRBV7-6 and TRBJ2-5; a tentative D match to TRBD2 spans 6 bases. Sequencing was carried out using whole blood. The nucleotides read TGTGCCAGCAGCTTCGGGACTGGACTAAAAGAGACCCAGTACTTC. It encodes CASSFGTGLKETQYF.